This is a list of T cell receptor beta chains from one sample in a study of blood T cell repertoires in COVID-19. The data were produced by immunoSEQ multiplex PCR, yet TCRdb's version contains in-frame clones alone and is incomplete. The top ten clones hold more than 2% of a sample with roughly 430,000 clones, roughly 87% of them seen once. The specimen sequenced was PBMCs or T cells enriched from blood (not recorded which). The source is a woman aged 40 to 50 with acute COVID-19. CDR3s include the opening cysteine and the closing phenylalanine or tryptophan. Each record gives: clone size, V gene, D gene, CDR3 length, J gene, CDR3 protein, CDR3 DNA. The D gene is left open where the match is weak. Where a row states a size, it is once, few, many or the class of an expanded clone; other rows omit it.

.	TRBV5-1	TRBD1	18	TRBJ2-5	CASSLRSRQGAYQETQYF	TGCGCCAGCAGCTTGAGGTCCCGACAGGGGGCTTACCAAGAGACCCAGTACTTC
.	TRBV30	.	13	TRBJ2-7	CAWAISGTSFQYF	TGTGCCTGGGCAATTTCCGGGACAAGCTTCCAGTACTTC
.	TRBV5-1	TRBD1	14	TRBJ1-4	CASSQGAGREKLFF	TGCGCCAGCAGCCAGGGGGCAGGGCGCGAAAAACTGTTTTTT
once	TRBV11-2	TRBD2	17	TRBJ2-3	CASSPSPLRGSTDTQYF	TGTGCCAGCAGCCCCTCCCCATTGCGGGGGAGCACAGATACGCAGTATTTT
.	TRBV12-5	TRBD1	18	TRBJ2-7	CASGLKHAGTGPSYEQYF	TGTGCTAGTGGTTTGAAACATGCCGGGACAGGGCCCTCCTACGAGCAGTACTTC
.	TRBV3-1/TRBV3-2	.	14	TRBJ2-3	CASSRLPSTDTQYF	TGTGCCAGCAGCCGCCTACCTAGCACAGATACGCAGTATTTT
.	TRBV19	.	14	TRBJ1-1	CASSNRQVNTEAFF	TGTGCCAGTAGTAACAGACAGGTGAACACTGAAGCTTTCTTT
.	TRBV7-6	TRBD2	14	TRBJ2-3	CASSHRGGTDTQYF	TGTGCCAGCAGCCACCGGGGAGGGACAGATACGCAGTATTTT
.	TRBV11-2	TRBD1	15	TRBJ2-7	CASSPRTGISYEQYF	TGTGCCAGCAGCCCGAGGACAGGTATTAGTTACGAGCAGTACTTC
.	TRBV19	.	13	TRBJ1-1	CASRRQMNTEAFF	TGTGCCAGTAGAAGACAGATGAACACTGAAGCTTTCTTT
.	TRBV5-6	.	16	TRBJ2-1	CASSLVRWGGRNEQFF	TGTGCCAGCAGCTTGGTTAGGTGGGGGGGCCGAAATGAGCAGTTCTTC
.	TRBV11-2	TRBD2	16	TRBJ2-2	CASSPRTSGNTGELFF	TGTGCCAGCAGCCCCCGGACTAGCGGGAACACCGGGGAGCTGTTTTTT
.	TRBV24-1	.	13	TRBJ1-5	CATASGGGQPQHF	TGTGCCACAGCTTCGGGGGGCGGACAGCCCCAGCATTTT
.	TRBV3-1/TRBV3-2	.	16	TRBJ2-2	CASSQVLRKGPGELFF	TGTGCCAGCAGCCAAGTTTTACGGAAGGGGCCCGGGGAGCTGTTTTTT
.	TRBV10-2	TRBD1	15	TRBJ2-7	CASSEVRQGAREQYF	TGCGCCAGCAGTGAGGTTCGACAGGGGGCTAGGGAGCAGTACTTC
.	TRBV9	.	16	TRBJ2-7	CASSTDSGAPTYEQYF	TGTGCCAGCAGCACAGATAGCGGCGCCCCCACCTACGAGCAGTACTTC
.	TRBV19	.	15	TRBJ2-6	CASSVAGLGANVLTF	TGTGCCAGTAGTGTCGCAGGGTTAGGGGCCAACGTCCTGACTTTC
.	TRBV9	TRBD2	15	TRBJ2-1	CASSASGGPYNEQFF	TGTGCCAGCAGCGCTAGCGGGGGGCCCTACAATGAGCAGTTCTTC
.	TRBV10-3	.	15	TRBJ1-1	CAISDPGVPNTEAFF	TGTGCCATCAGTGACCCGGGGGTCCCGAACACTGAAGCTTTCTTT
.	TRBV4-1	TRBD2	16	TRBJ2-1	CASSLIQAGGWNEQFF	TGCGCCAGCAGCCTGATACAAGCGGGGGGGTGGAATGAGCAGTTCTTC
once	TRBV5-4	TRBD1	14	TRBJ1-2	CASSKGQGALGYTF	TGTGCCAGCAGCAAGGGACAGGGGGCTTTGGGCTACACCTTC
.	TRBV5-8	TRBD1	15	TRBJ1-6	CASSYQGANNSPLHF	TGTGCCAGCAGCTACCAGGGGGCGAATAATTCACCCCTCCACTTT
.	TRBV19	.	13	TRBJ1-1	CASRDRANTEAFF	TGTGCCAGTAGGGACAGAGCGAACACTGAAGCTTTCTTT
few	TRBV9	.	14	TRBJ1-6	CASSPNRANSPLHF	TGTGCCAGCAGCCCGAACAGGGCTAATTCACCCCTCCACTTT
.	TRBV2	TRBD1	14	TRBJ1-1	CASSSGTGGTEAFF	TGTGCCAGCAGTTCCGGGACAGGGGGCACTGAAGCTTTCTTT
.	TRBV3-1/TRBV3-2	.	17	TRBJ1-2	CASSQDGGVPENYGYTF	TGTGCCAGCAGCCAAGATGGAGGGGTTCCCGAGAACTATGGCTACACCTTC
.	TRBV7-6	.	15	TRBJ1-2	CASSLGAPSEGGYTF	TGTGCCAGCAGCTTAGGGGCTCCGTCCGAAGGTGGCTACACCTTC
.	TRBV9	.	15	TRBJ2-1	CASSVEGRAHNEQFF	TGTGCCAGCAGCGTAGAGGGCAGGGCCCACAATGAGCAGTTCTTC
few	TRBV2	.	14	TRBJ2-3	CASYGVSSTDTQYF	TGTGCCAGCTACGGGGTTTCTAGCACAGATACGCAGTATTTT
.	TRBV7-9	.	14	TRBJ1-4	CASSSAGGNEKLFF	TGTGCCAGCAGCTCCGCGGGGGGGAATGAAAAACTGTTTTTT
.	TRBV5-1	TRBD2	15	TRBJ2-3	CASSWTRASTDTQYF	TGCGCCAGCAGCTGGACTAGAGCTAGCACAGATACGCAGTATTTT
.	TRBV3-1/TRBV3-2	.	16	TRBJ1-1	CASSQGRVALNTEAFF	TGTGCCAGCAGCCAAGGGCGGGTAGCGTTGAACACTGAAGCTTTCTTT
.	TRBV29-1	TRBD1	14	TRBJ1-5	CSARTGLDNQPQHF	TGCAGCGCGCGGACAGGGCTGGACAATCAGCCCCAGCATTTT
.	TRBV15	TRBD1	19	TRBJ1-6	CATSRGRPGGRFYNSPLHF	TGTGCCACCAGCAGAGGTCGCCCAGGGGGACGATTCTATAATTCACCCCTCCACTTT
.	TRBV11-2	TRBD2	16	TRBJ2-5	CASSLNPSGGKETQYF	TGTGCCAGCAGCCTCAATCCTAGCGGGGGGAAAGAGACCCAGTACTTC
once	TRBV30	.	12	TRBJ2-1	CAWSAGYNEQFF	TGTGCCTGGAGTGCGGGATACAATGAGCAGTTCTTC
.	TRBV7-6	.	16	TRBJ1-2	CASSSEGGREDYGYTF	TGTGCCAGCAGCTCAGAGGGAGGTCGGGAGGACTATGGCTACACCTTC
.	TRBV6-1	.	15	TRBJ2-7	CASSEVSHLSYEQYF	TGTGCCAGCAGTGAAGTATCACACCTCTCCTACGAGCAGTACTTC
.	TRBV19	.	14	TRBJ1-3	CASSGGDAGNTIYF	TGTGCCAGTAGTGGCGGGGATGCTGGAAACACCATATATTTT
.	TRBV11-2	.	15	TRBJ2-7	CASSLDGGLSYEQYF	TGTGCCAGCAGCTTAGACGGAGGGTTAAGCTACGAGCAGTACTTC
.	TRBV12-3/TRBV12-4	.	12	TRBJ1-2	CASNLTGSGYTF	TGTGCCAGCAACCTGACAGGATCTGGCTACACCTTC
few	TRBV12-3/TRBV12-4	.	12	TRBJ2-7	CASSLGTNEQYF	TGTGCCAGCAGTTTAGGGACTAACGAGCAGTACTTC
.	TRBV6-6	TRBD1	15	TRBJ1-4	CASTRTGGGNEKLFF	TGTGCCAGCACCCGGACAGGGGGAGGGAATGAAAAACTGTTTTTT
.	TRBV5-1	TRBD2	15	TRBJ2-1	CASRPGLARYNEQFF	TGCGCCAGCAGACCGGGACTAGCGAGATACAATGAGCAGTTCTTC
few	TRBV30	TRBD1	18	TRBJ1-3	CAWSVQTAGGFSGNTIYF	TGTGCCTGGAGTGTACAAACGGCAGGGGGTTTCTCTGGAAACACCATATATTTT
.	TRBV5-4	TRBD1	16	TRBJ2-2	CASSLAGTANTGELFF	TGTGCCAGCAGCTTGGCGGGGACAGCGAACACCGGGGAGCTGTTTTTT